The source of this TCR beta chain is a study of graft-versus-host responses after intestinal transplantation. Study-wide context: Multivisceral, liver-intestinal, or isolated intestinal grafts went to recipients. Uniformly, recipients were administered anti-thymocyte globulin induction with subsequent tacrolimus and steroids for around 3 years.

Whole-study findings and limits: Early post-transplant HvG declines were associated with peak circulating GvH clone levels.

Germline assignment: CDR1 SEHNR and CDR2 FQNEAQ (reference sequence). The germline V and J ends were trimmed by 3 bases and 8 bases, with 10 bases remaining between them. This CDR3 spans 12 amino acids. Measured with immunoSEQ multiplex PCR; TCRdb has only the in-frame clones, and not every one. The sample lists roughly 15,000 clones, around a third occurring once. Responders that carried the CFSE label, about 200,000 of them, were plated with about 200,000 irradiated, violet-dye-labeled stimulator cells. Sorting of proliferating CFSE-low CD3+CD4+ and CD3+CD8+ responders took place after the reaction.

The starting material was alloreactive CD8+ T cells from a mixed lymphocyte reaction culture, obtained before intestinal transplant. Subset described: CFSE-low proliferating T cells sorted from roughly 6-day pre-transplant mixed lymphocyte reaction (GvH or HvG direction). The receptor comes from a human patient who received an intestinal transplant. The chain is built from TRBV7-9 and TRBJ1-1; D is unclear. The CDR3 spells CASSFPDEEAFF. The CDR3 DNA reads TGTGCCAGCAGCTTCCCCGACGAGGAAGCTTTCTTT.